This T cell receptor (beta chain) was sequenced for a study of T cells in Graves' hyperthyroidism and ophthalmopathy. From RNA transcripts, TCR beta CDR3 regions were amplified. The primer set for the first-round RT-PCR of the TCR CDR3 was HTBI. TCRdb reanalysed the multiplex PCR reads using MiXCR and keeps one entry per CDR3 protein. The sample has over 500,000 distinct CDR3 sequences; 46% are singletons. CDR1 is SEHNR, CDR2 FQNEAQ, per germline (reference sequence). J gave up 6 bases and V 8 bases, and 4 bases lay outside the gene matches. The CDR3 covers 13 residues. Sequencing was performed on peripheral blood or thyroid tissue (not recorded which). This chain joins TRBV7-9 and TRBJ1-5; 10 positions match TRBD1. The source is an adult woman with Graves' disease, either hyperthyroidism or ophthalmopathy (not recorded which). The CDR3 spells CASGGDRGQPQHF. The CDR3, as DNA: TGTGCCAGCGGGGGGGACAGGGGTCAGCCCCAGCATTTT.